These T cell receptor beta chains were read from a single sample in a study of cytomegalovirus exposure and HLA in healthy donors. Profiling relied on immunoSEQ multiplex PCR, and the TCRdb table lists in-frame clones only, not all of them. The sample consists of approximately 130,000 clones, 75% of them appearing once. Sequencing input: PBMCs. The receptors stem from a woman between 40 and 55 years old in good health and CMV-seropositive. The CDR3 runs from the conserved cysteine through the conserved F or W. Each record gives: J gene, CDR3 length, V gene, CDR3 protein.

>TRBJ1-4|12|TRBV25-1
CAVGGLDEKLFF
>TRBJ1-4|17|TRBV13
CASSGRTGGVTNEKLFF
>TRBJ2-7|14|TRBV18
CASSPQGKTYEQYF
>TRBJ2-3|17|TRBV7-3
CASSLLNRGASTDTQYF
>TRBJ2-3|16|TRBV9
CASSVWTGGSKDTQYF
>TRBJ1-2|15|TRBV28
CASSLGQGRGYGYTF
>TRBJ1-5|14|TRBV28
CASSFGQGRQPQHF
>TRBJ2-1|16|TRBV5-1
CASTNLQGAVWNEQFF
>TRBJ2-5|14|TRBV27
CASSSSGRAGTQYF
>TRBJ1-4|16|TRBV4-3
CASSQEGSSANEKLFF
>TRBJ1-2|15|TRBV19
CASSISGNEGMAYTF
>TRBJ1-1|14|TRBV25-1
CASSYTEGNTEAFF
>TRBJ2-7|14|TRBV7-9
CASSLDTQTGEQYF
>TRBJ2-3|14|TRBV7-9
CASSLVVSADTQYF
>TRBJ2-3|14|TRBV30
CAWMFSGSTDTQYF
>TRBJ1-2|14|TRBV7-2
CASSPAVINYGYTF
>TRBJ1-1|13|TRBV7-6
CASSSPLGGGAFF
>TRBJ2-7|14|TRBV28
CASPPMGASYEQYF
>TRBJ2-2|15|TRBV6-5
CASSYSSLAAGELFF
>TRBJ2-7|13|TRBV30
CALLRTGSYEQYF
>TRBJ2-5|14|TRBV5-5
CASSPWTVQETQYF
>TRBJ2-3|16|TRBV7-2
CASSLAPGGGTDTQYF
>TRBJ2-7|16|TRBV4-3
CASSQDRDSWPYEQYF
>TRBJ2-7|14|TRBV2
CASSTWDRGAEQYF
>TRBJ2-5|15|TRBV7-2
CASSLAAGYQETQYF
>TRBJ2-5|16|TRBV4-1
CASSHPGTSGQETQYF
>TRBJ2-7|13|TRBV7-2
CASSPGGSYEQYF
>TRBJ1-2|12|TRBV5-6
CASSLDSYGYTF
>TRBJ2-3|16|TRBV9
CASSVGAGDGLDTQYF
>TRBJ1-5|14|TRBV5-1
CASSPGGGNQPQHF
>TRBJ1-3|13|TRBV19
CASSALSGQTIYF
>TRBJ2-7|14|TRBV27
CASSPSTGGDEQYF
>TRBJ2-5|13|TRBV29-1
CSTAGGTKETQYF
>TRBJ1-1|15|TRBV19
CASSLGGGEWRKAFF
>TRBJ2-1|13|TRBV4-3
CASSQESGFRQFF
>TRBJ1-6|16|TRBV30
CAWSASEQGSSSPLHF
>TRBJ2-2|17|TRBV4-2
CASSQAGGPKPTGELFF
>TRBJ2-1|13|TRBV5-5
CASSLGLYNEQFF
>TRBJ2-5|14|TRBV7-6
CASSSRGREETQYF
>TRBJ1-4|16|TRBV7-9
CASSFEAIATNEKLFF
>TRBJ2-7|11|TRBV2
CASRQAYEQYF
>TRBJ1-4|18|TRBV4-1
CASSQVRAAGATNEKLFF
>TRBJ2-4|17|TRBV13
CASSSSETGAAKNIQYF
>TRBJ2-5|14|TRBV13
CASSLWAGQETQYF
>TRBJ1-6|15|TRBV25-1
CASSGGGQGGSPLHF
>TRBJ1-1|16|TRBV27
CASSYIQGGVNTEAFF
>TRBJ2-3|12|TRBV5-1
CASSLGGDTQYF